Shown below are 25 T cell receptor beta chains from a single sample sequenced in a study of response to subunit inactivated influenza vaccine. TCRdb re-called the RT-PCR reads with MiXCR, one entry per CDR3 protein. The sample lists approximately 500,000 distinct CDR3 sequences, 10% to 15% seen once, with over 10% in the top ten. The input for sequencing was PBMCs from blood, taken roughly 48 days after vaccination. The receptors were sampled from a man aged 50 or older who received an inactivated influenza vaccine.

In DNA, the CDR3 is TGTGCCAGCAGCTCAAATACGGGACAGGGAAGGGGCTACGAGCAGTACTTC. It specifies CASSSNTGQGRGYEQYF. This chain connects TRBV13 to TRBJ2-7, with 9 bases that match TRBD1. Germline V gene sequence: CDR1 PRHDT, CDR2 FYEKMQ (reference sequence). This CDR3 comprises 17 residues. J was trimmed by 3 bases and V by 4 bases; bases with no gene match: 13.

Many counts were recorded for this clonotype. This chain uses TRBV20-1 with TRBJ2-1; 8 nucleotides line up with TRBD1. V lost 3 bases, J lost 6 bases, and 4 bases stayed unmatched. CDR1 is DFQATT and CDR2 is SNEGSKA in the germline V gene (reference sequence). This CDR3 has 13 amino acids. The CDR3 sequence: CSASRGRVNEQFF. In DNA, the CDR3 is TGCAGTGCTAGCAGGGGGCGCGTCAATGAGCAGTTCTTC.

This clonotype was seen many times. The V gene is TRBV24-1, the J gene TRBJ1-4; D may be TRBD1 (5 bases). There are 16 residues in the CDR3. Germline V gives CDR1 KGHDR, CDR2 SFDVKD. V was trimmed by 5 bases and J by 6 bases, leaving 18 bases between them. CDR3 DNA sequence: TGTGCCACCAGTGGTGGGGCAGCCGGGAAGCATGAAAAACTGTTTTTT. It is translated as CATSGGAAGKHEKLFF.

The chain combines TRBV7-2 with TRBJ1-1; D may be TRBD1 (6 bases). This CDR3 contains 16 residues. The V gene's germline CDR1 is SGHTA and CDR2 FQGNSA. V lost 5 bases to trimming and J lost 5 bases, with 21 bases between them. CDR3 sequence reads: CASSPSAGAGGTEAFF. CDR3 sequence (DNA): TGTGCCAGCAGCCCAAGCGCGGGGGCCGGGGGGACTGAAGCTTTCTTT.

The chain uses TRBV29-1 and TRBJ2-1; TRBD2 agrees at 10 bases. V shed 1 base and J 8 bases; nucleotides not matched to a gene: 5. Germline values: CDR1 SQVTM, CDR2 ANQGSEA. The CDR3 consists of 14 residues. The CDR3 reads CSVEALAGADEQFF. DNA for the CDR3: TGCAGCGTTGAAGCTCTAGCGGGGGCGGATGAGCAGTTCTTC.

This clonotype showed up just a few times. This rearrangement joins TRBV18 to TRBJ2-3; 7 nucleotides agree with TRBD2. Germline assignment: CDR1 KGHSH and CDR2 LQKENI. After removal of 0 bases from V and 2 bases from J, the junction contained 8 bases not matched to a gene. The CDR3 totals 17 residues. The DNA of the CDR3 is TGTGCCAGCTCACCACCACCGGGAGGAGATCCCACAGATACGCAGTATTTT. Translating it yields CASSPPPGGDPTDTQYF.

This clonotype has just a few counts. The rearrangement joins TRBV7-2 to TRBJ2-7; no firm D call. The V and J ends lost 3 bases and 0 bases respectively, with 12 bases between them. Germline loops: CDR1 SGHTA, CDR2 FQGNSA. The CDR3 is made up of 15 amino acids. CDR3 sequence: CASSLGWTSSYEQYF. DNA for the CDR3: TGTGCCAGCAGCTTGGGCTGGACCAGCTCCTACGAGCAGTACTTC.

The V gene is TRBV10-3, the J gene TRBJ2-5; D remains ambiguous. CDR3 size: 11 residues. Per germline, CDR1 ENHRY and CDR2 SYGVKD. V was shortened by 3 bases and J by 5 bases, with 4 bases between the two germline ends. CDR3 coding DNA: TGTGCCATCAGTGACGTCGAGACCCAGTACTTC. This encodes CAISDVETQYF.

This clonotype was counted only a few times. This CDR3 is CASGGEIGGYTF. Written as DNA, the CDR3 is TGTGCCAGCGGGGGGGAAATAGGTGGCTACACCTTC. V usage is TRBV6-5 and J usage is TRBJ1-2; perhaps TRBD1 as D (5 bases). The germline V gene encodes CDR1 MNHEY and CDR2 SVGAGI. The CDR3 is made up of 12 amino acids. V lost 8 bases to trimming and J lost 7 bases, with 14 bases between them.

The chain's CDR3 is CASSRVYSYEQYF. CDR3 sequence (DNA): TGTGCCAGCAGCCGCGTCTACAGCTACGAGCAGTACTTC. This rearrangement joins TRBV27 to TRBJ2-7, with no clear D. This CDR3 contains 13 residues. CDR1 is MNHEY, CDR2 SMNVEV, per germline (reference sequence). The V end was cut by 6 bases, the J end by 3 bases, with 12 bases between.

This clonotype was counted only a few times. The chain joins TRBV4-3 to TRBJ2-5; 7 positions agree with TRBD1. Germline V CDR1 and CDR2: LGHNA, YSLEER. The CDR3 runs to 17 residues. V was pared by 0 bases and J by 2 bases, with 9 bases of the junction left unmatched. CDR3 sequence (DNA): TGCGCCAGCAGCCAAGATATCGGGACAGATGGGCAAGAGACCCAGTACTTC. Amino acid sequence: CASSQDIGTDGQETQYF.

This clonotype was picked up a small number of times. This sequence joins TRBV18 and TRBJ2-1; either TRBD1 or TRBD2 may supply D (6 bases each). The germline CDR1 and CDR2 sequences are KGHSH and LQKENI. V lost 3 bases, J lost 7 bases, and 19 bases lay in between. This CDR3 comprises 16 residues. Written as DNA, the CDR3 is TGTGCCAGCTCACCCCCTAGGGGGGTTCTGGTAAATGAGCAGTTCTTC. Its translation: CASSPPRGVLVNEQFF.

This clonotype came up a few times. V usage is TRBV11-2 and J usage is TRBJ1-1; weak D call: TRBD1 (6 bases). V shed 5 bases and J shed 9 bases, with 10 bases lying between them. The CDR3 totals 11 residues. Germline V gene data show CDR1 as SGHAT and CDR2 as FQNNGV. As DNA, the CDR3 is TGTGCCAGCAGCGCACAGGGTCAAGCTTTCTTT. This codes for CASSAQGQAFF.

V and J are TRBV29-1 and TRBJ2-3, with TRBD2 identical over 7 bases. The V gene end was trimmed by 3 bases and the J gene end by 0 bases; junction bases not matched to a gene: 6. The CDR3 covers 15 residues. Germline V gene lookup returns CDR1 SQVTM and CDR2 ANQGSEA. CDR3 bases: TGCAGCGTTGACCCCCTAGCGGAGAGCACAGATACGCAGTATTTT. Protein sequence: CSVDPLAESTDTQYF.

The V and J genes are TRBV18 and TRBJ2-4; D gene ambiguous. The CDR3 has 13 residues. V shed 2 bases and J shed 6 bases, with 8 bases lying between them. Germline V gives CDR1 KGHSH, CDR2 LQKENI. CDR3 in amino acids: CASSPLPLNIQYF. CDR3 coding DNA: TGTGCCAGCTCACCATTACCACTAAACATTCAGTACTTC. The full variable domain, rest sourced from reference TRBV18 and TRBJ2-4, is NAGVMQNPRHLVRRRGQEARLRCSPMKGHSHVYWYRQLPEEGLKFMVYLQKENIIDESGMPKERFSAEFPKEGPSILRIQQVVRGDSAAYFCASSPLPLNIQYFGAGTRLSVL.

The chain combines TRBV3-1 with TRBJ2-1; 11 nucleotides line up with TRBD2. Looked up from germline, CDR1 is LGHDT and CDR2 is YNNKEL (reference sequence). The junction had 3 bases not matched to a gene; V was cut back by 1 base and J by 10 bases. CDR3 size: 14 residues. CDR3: CASSQGLAGKEQFF. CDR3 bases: TGTGCCAGCAGCCAAGGACTAGCGGGGAAAGAGCAGTTCTTC.

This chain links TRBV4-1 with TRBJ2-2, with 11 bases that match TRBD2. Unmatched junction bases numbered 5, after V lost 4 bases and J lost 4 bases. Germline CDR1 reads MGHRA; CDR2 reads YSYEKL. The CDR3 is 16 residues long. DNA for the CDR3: TGCGCCAGCAGCCTTCTAGCGGGGGGCCTCACCGGGGAGCTGTTTTTT. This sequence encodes CASSLLAGGLTGELFF.

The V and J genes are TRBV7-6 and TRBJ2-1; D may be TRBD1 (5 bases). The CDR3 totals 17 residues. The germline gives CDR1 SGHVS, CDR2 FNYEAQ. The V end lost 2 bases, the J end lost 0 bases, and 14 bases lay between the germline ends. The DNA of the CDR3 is TGTGCCAGCAGCTTACCCCGACAGAAAGGCTCCTACAATGAGCAGTTCTTC. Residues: CASSLPRQKGSYNEQFF.

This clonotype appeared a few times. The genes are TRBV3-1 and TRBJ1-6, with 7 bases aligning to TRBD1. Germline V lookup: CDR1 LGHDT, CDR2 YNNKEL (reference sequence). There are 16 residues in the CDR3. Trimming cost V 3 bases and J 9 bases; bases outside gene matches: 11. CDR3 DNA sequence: TGTGCCAGCAGCCAGAAAGGCAGGGGGGGAGGTTCACCCCTCCACTTT. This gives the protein CASSQKGRGGGSPLHF. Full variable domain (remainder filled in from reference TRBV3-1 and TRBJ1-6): DTAVSQTPKYLVTQMGNDKSIKCEQNLGHDTMYWYKQDSKKFLKIMFSYNNKELIINETVPNRFSPKSPDKAHLNLHINSLELGDSAVYFCASSQKGRGGGSPLHFGNGTRLTVT.

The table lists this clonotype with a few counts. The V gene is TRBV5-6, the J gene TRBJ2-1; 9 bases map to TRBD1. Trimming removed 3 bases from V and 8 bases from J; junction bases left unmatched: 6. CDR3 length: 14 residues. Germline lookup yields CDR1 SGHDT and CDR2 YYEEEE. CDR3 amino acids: CASSSGTGFYEQFF. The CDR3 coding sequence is TGTGCCAGCAGCTCCGGGACAGGGTTCTATGAGCAGTTCTTC.

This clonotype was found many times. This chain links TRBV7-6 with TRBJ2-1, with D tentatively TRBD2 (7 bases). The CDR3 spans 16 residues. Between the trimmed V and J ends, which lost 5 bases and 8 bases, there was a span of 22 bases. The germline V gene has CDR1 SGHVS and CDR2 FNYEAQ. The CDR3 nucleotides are TGTGCCAGCAGCCTAAAGGGGGGGTCCGGTGTTGATGAGCAGTTCTTC. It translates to CASSLKGGSGVDEQFF.

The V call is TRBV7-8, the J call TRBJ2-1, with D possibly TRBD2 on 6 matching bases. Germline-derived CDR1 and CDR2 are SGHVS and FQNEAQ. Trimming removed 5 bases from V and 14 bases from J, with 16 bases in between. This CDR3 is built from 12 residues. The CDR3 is CASSVGSGKKFF. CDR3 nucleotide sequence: TGTGCCAGCAGCGTCGGTAGCGGAAAAAAGTTCTTC.

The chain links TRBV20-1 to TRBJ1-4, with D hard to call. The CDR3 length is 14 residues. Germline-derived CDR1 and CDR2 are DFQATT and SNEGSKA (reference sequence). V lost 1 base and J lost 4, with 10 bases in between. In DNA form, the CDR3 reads TGCAGTGCTAGAGTAGTACGCCTTAATGAAAAACTGTTTTTT. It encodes CSARVVRLNEKLFF.

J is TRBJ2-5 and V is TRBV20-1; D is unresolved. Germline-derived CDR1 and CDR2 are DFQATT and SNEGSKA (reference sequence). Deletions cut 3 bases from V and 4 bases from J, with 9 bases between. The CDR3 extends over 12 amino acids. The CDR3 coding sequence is TGCAGTGCTAGTTCCGCTGCAGAGACCCAGTACTTC. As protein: CSASSAAETQYF.

In nucleotides, the CDR3 is TGTGCCAGCAGTAACCCGGGACAGCAGTACGAGCAGTACTTC. Protein sequence: CASSNPGQQYEQYF. V usage is TRBV6-5 and J usage is TRBJ2-7, with TRBD1 matching 7 bases. Germline values: CDR1 MNHEY, CDR2 SVGAGI. This CDR3 has 14 amino acids. Trimming cost V 5 bases and J 4 bases; bases outside gene matches: 8.